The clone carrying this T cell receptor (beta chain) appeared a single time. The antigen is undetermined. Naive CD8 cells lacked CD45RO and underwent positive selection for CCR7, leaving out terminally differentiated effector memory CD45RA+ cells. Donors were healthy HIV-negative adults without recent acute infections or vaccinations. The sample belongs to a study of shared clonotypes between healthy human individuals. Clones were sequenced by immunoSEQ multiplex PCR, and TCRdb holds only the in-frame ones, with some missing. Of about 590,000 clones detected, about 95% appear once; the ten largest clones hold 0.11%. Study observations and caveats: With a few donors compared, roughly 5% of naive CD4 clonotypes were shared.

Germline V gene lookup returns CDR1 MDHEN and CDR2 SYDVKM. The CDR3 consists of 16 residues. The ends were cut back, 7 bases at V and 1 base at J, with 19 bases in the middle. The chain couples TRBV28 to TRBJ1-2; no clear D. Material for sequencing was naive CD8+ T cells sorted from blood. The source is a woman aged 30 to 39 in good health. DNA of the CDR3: TGTGCCAGCAAGAACAGCGTACCAAAAAGTAACTATGGCTACACCTTC. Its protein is CASKNSVPKSNYGYTF.